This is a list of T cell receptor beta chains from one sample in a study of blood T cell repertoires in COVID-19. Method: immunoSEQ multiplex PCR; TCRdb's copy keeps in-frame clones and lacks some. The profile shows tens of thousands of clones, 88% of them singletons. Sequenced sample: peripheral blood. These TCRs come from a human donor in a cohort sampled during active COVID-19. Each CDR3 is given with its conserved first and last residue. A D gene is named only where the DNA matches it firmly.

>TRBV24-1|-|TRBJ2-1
CATSDPRYNEQFF
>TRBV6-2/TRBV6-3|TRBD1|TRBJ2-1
CASSYFTGASYNEQFF
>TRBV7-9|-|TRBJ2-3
CASSSTLRDSTDTQYF
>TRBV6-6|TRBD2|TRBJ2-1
CASSPRLAGGPYNEQFF
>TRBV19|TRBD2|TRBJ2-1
CASSTDRLIAGAEQFF
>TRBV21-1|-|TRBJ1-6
CASSNDRGCSPLHF
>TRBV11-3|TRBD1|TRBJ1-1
CASSPGTDTEAFF
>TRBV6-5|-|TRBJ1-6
CASSTNRDSPLHF
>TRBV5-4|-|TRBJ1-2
CASSASGRGYTF
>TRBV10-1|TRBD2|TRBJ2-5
CASSESGTSGRETQYF
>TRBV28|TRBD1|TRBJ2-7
CASSLVARTGYYEQYF
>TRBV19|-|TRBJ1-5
CASTKNRGVKSNQPQHF
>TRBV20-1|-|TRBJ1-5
CSASLGNRGQPQHF
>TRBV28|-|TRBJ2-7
CASSAGTPPYEQYF
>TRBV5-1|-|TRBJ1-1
CASNEGVSNTEAFF
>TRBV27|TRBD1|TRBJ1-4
CASSSRTGTREKLFF
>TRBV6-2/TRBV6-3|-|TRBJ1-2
CASSNPEGVGYTF
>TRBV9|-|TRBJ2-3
CASSSTGSTDTQYF
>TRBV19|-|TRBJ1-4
CASSDRRGPTNEKLFF
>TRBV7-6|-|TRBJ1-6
CASSPGDTNNSPLHF
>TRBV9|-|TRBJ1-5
CASSAAGSENQPQHF
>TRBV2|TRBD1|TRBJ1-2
CASSGIGQGRYGYTF
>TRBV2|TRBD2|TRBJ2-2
CASKPGTSGRRGTGELFF
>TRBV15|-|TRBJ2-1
CATSRDRSRGSYNEQFF
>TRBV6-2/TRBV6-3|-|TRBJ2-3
CASSYSSGDTQYF